The TCR beta chain described here comes from a study of CXCR3-negative and CXCR3-positive naive CD8 T cells. At the level of the study: The TRB read total, roughly 140 million, broke down to about 1.5 +/- 0.3 million reads per library. Whole-study findings and limits: Partly lower CXCR3 expression followed cryopreservation, and most assays relied on fresh PBMCs.

5' RACE that incorporated UMI labels was used to prepare the TRB cDNA libraries. From the 5' RACE reads, TCRdb lists one entry per CDR3 protein and no DNA. This table holds about 130,000 distinct CDR3 sequences. About this clonotype: Its specificity is unknown.

The authors gated naive CD8+ T cells as CD45RO-CCR7+CD27+CD95-. Germline V gene data show CDR1 as MDHEN and CDR2 as SYDVKM. The CDR3 loop spans 14 amino acids. Sequencing was performed on naive CXCR3- CD8+ T cells from blood. Stated subset: CD45RO-CCR7+CD27+CD95- naive CD8+ T cells lacking CXCR3 (TNR3-). The chain combines TRBV28 with TRBJ2-1; the D call of TRBD2 rests on TCRdb alone, since no DNA is present to check it. This sequence was found in a human donor in good health. Some clones in this sample may be carry-over from other donors' samples. Here the CDR3 reads CASSFGTGYNEQFF.